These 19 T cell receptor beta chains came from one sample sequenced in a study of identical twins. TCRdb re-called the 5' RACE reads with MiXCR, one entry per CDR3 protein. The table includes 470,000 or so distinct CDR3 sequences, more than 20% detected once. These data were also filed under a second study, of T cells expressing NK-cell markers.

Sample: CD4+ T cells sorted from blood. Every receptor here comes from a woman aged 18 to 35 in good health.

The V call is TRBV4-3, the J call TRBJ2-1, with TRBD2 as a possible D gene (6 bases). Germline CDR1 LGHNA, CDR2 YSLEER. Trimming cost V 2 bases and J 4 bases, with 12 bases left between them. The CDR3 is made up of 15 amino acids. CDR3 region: CASSQLSGGYNEQFF. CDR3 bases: TGCGCCAGCAGCCAACTGTCTGGGGGGTACAATGAGCAGTTCTTC.

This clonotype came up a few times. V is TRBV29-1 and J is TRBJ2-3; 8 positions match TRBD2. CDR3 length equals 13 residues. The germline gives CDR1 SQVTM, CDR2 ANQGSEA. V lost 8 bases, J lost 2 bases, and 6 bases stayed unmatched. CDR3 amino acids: CSIGRGATDTQYF. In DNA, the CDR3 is TGCAGCATCGGGCGGGGGGCCACAGATACGCAGTATTTT.

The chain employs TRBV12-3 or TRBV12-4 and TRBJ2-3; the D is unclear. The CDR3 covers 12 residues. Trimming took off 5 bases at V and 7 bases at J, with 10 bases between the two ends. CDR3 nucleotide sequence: TGTGCCAGCAGTGCGATACCGCATACGCAGTATTTT. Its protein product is CASSAIPHTQYF.

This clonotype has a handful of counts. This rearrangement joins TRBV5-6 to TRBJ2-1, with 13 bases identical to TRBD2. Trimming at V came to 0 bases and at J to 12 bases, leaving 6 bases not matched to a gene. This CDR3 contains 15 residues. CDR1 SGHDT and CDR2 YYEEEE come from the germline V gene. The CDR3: CASSLATTSGRAQFF. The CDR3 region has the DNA TGTGCCAGCAGCTTGGCGACCACTAGCGGGAGGGCGCAGTTCTTC.

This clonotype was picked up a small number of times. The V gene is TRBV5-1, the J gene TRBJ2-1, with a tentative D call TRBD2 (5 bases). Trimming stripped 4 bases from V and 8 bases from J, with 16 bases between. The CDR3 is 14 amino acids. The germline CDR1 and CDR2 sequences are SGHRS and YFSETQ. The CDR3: CASSLEGRRDEQFF. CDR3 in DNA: TGCGCCAGCAGCCTAGAAGGCAGGCGGGATGAGCAGTTCTTC.

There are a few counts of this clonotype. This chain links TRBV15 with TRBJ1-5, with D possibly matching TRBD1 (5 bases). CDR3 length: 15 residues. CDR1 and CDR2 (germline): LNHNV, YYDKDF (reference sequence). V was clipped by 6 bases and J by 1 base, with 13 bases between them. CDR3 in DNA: TGTGCCACCAGTTGGGCCAGGGACAGCAATCAGCCCCAGCATTTT. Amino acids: CATSWARDSNQPQHF.

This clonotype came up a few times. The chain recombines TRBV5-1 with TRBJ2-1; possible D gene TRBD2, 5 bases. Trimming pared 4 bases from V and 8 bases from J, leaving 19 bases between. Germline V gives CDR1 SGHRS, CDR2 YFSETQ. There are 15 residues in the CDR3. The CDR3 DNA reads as TGCGCCAGCAGCGCCCGCTCTACTAGTCTCGATGAGCAGTTCTTC. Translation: CASSARSTSLDEQFF.

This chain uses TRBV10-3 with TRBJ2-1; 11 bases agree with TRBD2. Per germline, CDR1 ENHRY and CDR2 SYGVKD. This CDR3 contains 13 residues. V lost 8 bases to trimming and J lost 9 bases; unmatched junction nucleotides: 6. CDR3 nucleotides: TGTGCCATCGGTACTACTAGCGGGGGTGAGCAGTTCTTC. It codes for CAIGTTSGGEQFF.

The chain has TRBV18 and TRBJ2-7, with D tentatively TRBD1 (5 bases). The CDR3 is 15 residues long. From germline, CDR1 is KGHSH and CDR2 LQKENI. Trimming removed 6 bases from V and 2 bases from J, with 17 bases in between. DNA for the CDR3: TGTGCCAGCTCGGCCTTGTCAGGGCCCCCCTACGAGCAGTACTTC. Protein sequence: CASSALSGPPYEQYF.

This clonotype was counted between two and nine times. As DNA, the CDR3 is TGTGAGACTAAAGGGACTAGGGGAGACAATGAGCAGTTCTTC. Protein sequence: CETKGTRGDNEQFF. The V and J genes are TRBV28 and TRBJ2-1; 8 positions match TRBD2. The germline gives CDR1 MDHEN, CDR2 SYDVKM. The CDR3 is 14 residues long.

The CDR3 here is CASSKIGPLAGGPEQYF. The CDR3 DNA sequence: TGTGCCAGCAGCAAGATAGGACCTCTGGCGGGAGGGCCCGAGCAGTACTTC. The chain joins TRBV21-1 to TRBJ2-7; the listed D gene, TRBD2, was not tested against the DNA. TRBV21-1 corresponds to a pseudogene. CDR3 length: 17 residues.

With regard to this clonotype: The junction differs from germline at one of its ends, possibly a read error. The CDR3 sequence: CASKWDRLLGPPIF. For the CDR3, the DNA is TGTGCCAGCAAATGGGACAGACTATTGGGACCCCCAATCTTC. The chain employs TRBV2 and TRBJ2-7; 7 bases align to TRBD1. The CDR3 spans 14 residues. Germline lookup yields CDR1 SNHLY and CDR2 FYNNEI. The whole variable domain, filled in from reference TRBV2 and TRBJ2-7, reads EPEVTQTPSHQVTQMGQEVILRCVPISNHLYFYWYRQILGQKVEFLVSFYNNEISEKSEIFDDQFSVERPDGSNFTLKIRSTKLEDSAMYFCASKWDRLLGPPIFGPGTRLTVT.

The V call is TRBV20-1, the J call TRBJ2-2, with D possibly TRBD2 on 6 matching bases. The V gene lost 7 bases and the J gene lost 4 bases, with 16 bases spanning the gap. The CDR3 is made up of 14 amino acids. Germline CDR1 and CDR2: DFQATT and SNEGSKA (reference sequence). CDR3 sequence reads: CSVRTGTSTGELFF. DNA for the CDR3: TGCAGTGTCAGGACCGGGACTTCCACCGGGGAGCTGTTTTTT.

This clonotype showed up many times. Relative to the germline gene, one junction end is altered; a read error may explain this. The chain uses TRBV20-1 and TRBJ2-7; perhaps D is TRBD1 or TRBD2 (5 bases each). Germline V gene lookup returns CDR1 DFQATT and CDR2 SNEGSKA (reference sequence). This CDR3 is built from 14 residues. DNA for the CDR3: TGCAGTGCTGGAGACGGGACCGTACCCTTTGGGCAGTACTTC. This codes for CSAGDGTVPFGQYF.

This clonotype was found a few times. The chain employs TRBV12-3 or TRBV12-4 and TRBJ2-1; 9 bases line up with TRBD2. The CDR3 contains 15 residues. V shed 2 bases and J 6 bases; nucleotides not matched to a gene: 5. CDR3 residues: CASSLNRGRGNEQFF. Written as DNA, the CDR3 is TGTGCCAGCAGTTTAAACCGCGGGAGGGGCAATGAGCAGTTCTTC.

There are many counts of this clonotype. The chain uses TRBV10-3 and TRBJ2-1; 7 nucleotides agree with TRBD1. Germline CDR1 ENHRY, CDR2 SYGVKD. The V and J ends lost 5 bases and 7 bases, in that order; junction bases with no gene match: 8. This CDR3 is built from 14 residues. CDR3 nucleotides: TGTGCCATCAGTAAGGGACAGCAGGGGAATGAGCAGTTCTTC. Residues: CAISKGQQGNEQFF.

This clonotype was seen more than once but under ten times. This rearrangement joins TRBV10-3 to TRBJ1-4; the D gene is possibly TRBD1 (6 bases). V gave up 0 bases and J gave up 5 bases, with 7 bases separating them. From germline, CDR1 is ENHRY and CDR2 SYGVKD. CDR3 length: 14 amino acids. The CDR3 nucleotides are TGTGCCATCAGTGAGTCGGACAGAAATGAAAAACTGTTTTTT. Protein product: CAISESDRNEKLFF.

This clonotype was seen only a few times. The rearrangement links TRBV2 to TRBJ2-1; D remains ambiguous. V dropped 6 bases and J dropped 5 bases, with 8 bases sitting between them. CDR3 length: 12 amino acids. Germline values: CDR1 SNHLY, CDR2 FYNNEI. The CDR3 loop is CASSGQDNEQFF. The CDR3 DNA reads TGTGCCAGCAGCGGCCAGGACAATGAGCAGTTCTTC.

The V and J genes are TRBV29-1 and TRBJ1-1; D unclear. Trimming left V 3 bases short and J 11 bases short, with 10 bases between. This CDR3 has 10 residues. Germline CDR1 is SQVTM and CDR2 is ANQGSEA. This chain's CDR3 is CSVEEGGAFF. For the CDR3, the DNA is TGCAGCGTTGAGGAGGGAGGGGCTTTCTTT.